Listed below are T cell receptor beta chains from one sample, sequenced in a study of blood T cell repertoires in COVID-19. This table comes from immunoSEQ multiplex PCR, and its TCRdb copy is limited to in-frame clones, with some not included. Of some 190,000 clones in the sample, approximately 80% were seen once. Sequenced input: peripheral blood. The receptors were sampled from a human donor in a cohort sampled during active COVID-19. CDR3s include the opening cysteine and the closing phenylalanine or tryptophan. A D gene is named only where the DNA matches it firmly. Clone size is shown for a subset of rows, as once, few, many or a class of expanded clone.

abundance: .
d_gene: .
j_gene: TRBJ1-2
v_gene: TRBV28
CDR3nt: TGTGCCAGCAGCTCACAGGGAAGAGGTGGCTACACCTTC
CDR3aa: CASSSQGRGGYTF

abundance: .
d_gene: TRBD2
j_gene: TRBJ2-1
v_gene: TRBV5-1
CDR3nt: TGCGCCAGCAGCTCCGGGGACTATTCCACTGAGCAGTTCTTC
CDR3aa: CASSSGDYSTEQFF

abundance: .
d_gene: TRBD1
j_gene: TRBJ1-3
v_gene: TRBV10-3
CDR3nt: TGTGCCATCAGAATACCCCCTGGACAGGGGAGTCACTCTGGAAACACCATATATTTT
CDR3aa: CAIRIPPGQGSHSGNTIYF

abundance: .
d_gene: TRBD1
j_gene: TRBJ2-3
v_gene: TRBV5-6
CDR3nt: TGTGCCAGCAGCTCTCCGGGACAGCTCACAGATACGCAGTATTTT
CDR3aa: CASSSPGQLTDTQYF

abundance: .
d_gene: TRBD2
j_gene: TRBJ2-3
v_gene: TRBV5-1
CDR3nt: TGCGCCAGCAGTCGGCCGGGACTAGCGGGTAGCACAGATACGCAGTATTTT
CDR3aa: CASSRPGLAGSTDTQYF

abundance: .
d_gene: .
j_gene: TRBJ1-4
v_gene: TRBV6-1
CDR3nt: TGTGCCAGCAGTGATGCTACAACTAATGAAAAACTGTTTTTT
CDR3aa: CASSDATTNEKLFF

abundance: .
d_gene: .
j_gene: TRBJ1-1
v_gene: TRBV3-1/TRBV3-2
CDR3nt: TGTGCCAGCAGCCAAGCGTTTTTTGGGGGCGCTGGGACCATGAACACTGAAGCTTTCTTT
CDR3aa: CASSQAFFGGAGTMNTEAFF

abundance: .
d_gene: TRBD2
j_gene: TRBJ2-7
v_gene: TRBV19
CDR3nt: TGTGCCAGTAGTATAGGGGCGGGAGAGCCCTACGAGCAGTACTTC
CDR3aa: CASSIGAGEPYEQYF

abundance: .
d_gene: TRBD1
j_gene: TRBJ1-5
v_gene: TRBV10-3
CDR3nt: TGTGCCATCAGTGAGGGGACAGGGGCCCCCCGAAATCAGCCCCAGCATTTT
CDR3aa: CAISEGTGAPRNQPQHF

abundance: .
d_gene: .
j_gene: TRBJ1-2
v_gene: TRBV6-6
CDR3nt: TGTGCCAGCAGTCCCCGTCGGGGGGGAAGCTATGGCTACACCTTC
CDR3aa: CASSPRRGGSYGYTF

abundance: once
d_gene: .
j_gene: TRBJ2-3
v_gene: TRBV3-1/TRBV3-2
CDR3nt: TGTGCCAGCAGCCTACAGGTTACCTCAGATACGCAGTATTTT
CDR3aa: CASSLQVTSDTQYF

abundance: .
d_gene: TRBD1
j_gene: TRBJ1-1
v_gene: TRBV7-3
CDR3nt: TGTGCCAGCAGCCCAGGGACAGGTGCTGAAGCTTTCTTT
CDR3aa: CASSPGTGAEAFF

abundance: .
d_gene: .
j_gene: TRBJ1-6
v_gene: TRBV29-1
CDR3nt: TGCAGCGTGCAAGAGGGTGCCGATAATTCACCCCTCCACTTT
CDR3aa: CSVQEGADNSPLHF

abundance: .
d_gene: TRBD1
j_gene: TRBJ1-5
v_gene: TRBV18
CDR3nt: TGTGCCAGCTCACCACGACAGGGAGATCAGCCCCAGCATTTT
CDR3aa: CASSPRQGDQPQHF

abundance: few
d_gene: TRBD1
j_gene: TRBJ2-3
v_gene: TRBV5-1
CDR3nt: TGCGCCAGCAGCTTTTCCCAGACAGGGGCGGCAGATACGCAGTATTTT
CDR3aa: CASSFSQTGAADTQYF

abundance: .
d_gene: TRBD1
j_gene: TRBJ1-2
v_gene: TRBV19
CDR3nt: TGTGCCAGTAGGCTAGAGGGCGTCGGGACAGGCGACAACTATGGCTACACCTTC
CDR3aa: CASRLEGVGTGDNYGYTF

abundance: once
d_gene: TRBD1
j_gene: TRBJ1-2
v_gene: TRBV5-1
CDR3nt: TGCGCCAGCAGCTGGGACAGGGTGCTTAATGGCTACACCTTC
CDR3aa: CASSWDRVLNGYTF

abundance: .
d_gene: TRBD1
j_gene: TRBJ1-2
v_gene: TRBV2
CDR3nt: TGTGCCAGCACCTTCAGGCAGGGGGACGCTTCTGGCTATGGCTACACCTTC
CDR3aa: CASTFRQGDASGYGYTF

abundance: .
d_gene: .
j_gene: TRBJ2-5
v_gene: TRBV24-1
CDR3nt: TGTGCCACCAGTGACCCGACAGGCCAAGAGACCCAGTACTTC
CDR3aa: CATSDPTGQETQYF

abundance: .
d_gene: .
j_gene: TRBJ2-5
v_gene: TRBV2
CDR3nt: TGTGCCAGCACCCTTTCCCAAGAGACCCAGTACTTC
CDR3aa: CASTLSQETQYF

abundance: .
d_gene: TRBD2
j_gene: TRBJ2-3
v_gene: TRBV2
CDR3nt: TGTGCCAGCACATTCTCAACAGCGGGGGGGCCGTCATTAGATACGCAGTATTTT
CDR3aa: CASTFSTAGGPSLDTQYF

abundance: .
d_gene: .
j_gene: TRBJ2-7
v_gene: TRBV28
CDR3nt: TGTGCCAGCAGTTTGGAGAGTTGGGTCTCCTACGAGCAGTACTTC
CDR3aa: CASSLESWVSYEQYF

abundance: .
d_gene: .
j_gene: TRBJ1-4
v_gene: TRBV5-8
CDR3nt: TGTGCCAGCAGCTCGGTGTTGGGGCGAAAAGAAAAACTGTTTTTT
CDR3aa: CASSSVLGRKEKLFF

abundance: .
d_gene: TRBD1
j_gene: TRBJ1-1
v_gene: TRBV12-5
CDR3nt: TGTGCTAGTGGTCGCAACCCGGGACAGGGATTTTCGGCCACTGAAGCTTTCTTT
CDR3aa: CASGRNPGQGFSATEAFF

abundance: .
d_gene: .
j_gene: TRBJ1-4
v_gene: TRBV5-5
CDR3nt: TGTGCCAGCAGCTTGGGAGGGAAACTGTTTTTT
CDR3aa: CASSLGGKLFF

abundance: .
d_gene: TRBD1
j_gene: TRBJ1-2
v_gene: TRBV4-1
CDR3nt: TGCGCCAGCAGCCAAGATGCAGGTCGGACAGGGGAGGACTATGGCTACACCTTC
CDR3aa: CASSQDAGRTGEDYGYTF

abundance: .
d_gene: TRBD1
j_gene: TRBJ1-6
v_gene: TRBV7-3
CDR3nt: TGTGCCAGCAGCTCGGGACAGGGGAATAATTCACCCCTCCACTTT
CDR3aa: CASSSGQGNNSPLHF

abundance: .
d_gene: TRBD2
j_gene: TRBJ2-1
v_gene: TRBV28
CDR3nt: TGTGCCAGCCCTCCCCCAGCGGGAGGTCGCAATGAGCAGTTCTTC
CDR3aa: CASPPPAGGRNEQFF

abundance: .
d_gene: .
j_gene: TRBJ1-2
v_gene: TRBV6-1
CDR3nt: TGTGCCAGCAGTGAAAATTTGGCCCTCCCGTGGGGCTACACCTTC
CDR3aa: CASSENLALPWGYTF

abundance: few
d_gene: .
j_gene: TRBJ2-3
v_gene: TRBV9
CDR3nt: TGTGCCAGCAGCGTAGAGCGCGGCACAGATACGCAGTATTTT
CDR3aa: CASSVERGTDTQYF

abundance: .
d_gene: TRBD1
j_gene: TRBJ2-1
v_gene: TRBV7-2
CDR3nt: TGTGCCAGCAGACCGGGCTGGGGTGGGTCAGGGGGATTGCACACTGAGCAGTTCTTC
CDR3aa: CASRPGWGGSGGLHTEQFF

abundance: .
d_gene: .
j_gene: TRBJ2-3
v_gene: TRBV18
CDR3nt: TGTGCCAGCTCACCAAGGCAACGCTCCGGGTTGACAGATACGCAGTATTTT
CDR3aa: CASSPRQRSGLTDTQYF

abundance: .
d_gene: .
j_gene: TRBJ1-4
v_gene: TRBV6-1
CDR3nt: TGTGCCAGCAGTGATGAAAACACAGGCTACCGGAATGAAAAACTGTTTTTT
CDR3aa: CASSDENTGYRNEKLFF